This T cell receptor (beta chain) was obtained from a study of blood T cell repertoires in COVID-19. At the level of the study: Samples representing acute and convalescent COVID-19 were sourced from the United States, Italy and Spain.

As processed by the authors: Nucleated cell counts were estimated from reference gene primer amplification. Using immunoSEQ multiplex PCR, the repertoire was profiled, and TCRdb retains in-frame clones only, with some absent. D and trimming come from the DNA, and the V and J calls and clone size come from that table. Among 210,000 or so clones listed, around 90% were seen once. This clone was seen once. The sample consisted of peripheral blood. This receptor was obtained from a man aged 30 to 45 with acute or convalescent COVID-19.

The CDR3 spells CASDPRLDRGSERDGYTF. The CDR3 DNA reads as TGTGCCAGCGATCCAAGACTCGACAGGGGGTCAGAAAGGGATGGCTACACCTTC. The J gene is TRBJ1-2, the V gene TRBV3-1 (or the pseudogene TRBV3-2); 9 bases agree with TRBD1. The CDR3 contains 18 residues. Trimming at V came to 8 bases and at J to 6 bases, leaving 22 bases not matched to a gene. Germline V CDR1 and CDR2: LGHDT, YNNKEL (reference sequence).